This paragraph covers one T cell receptor beta chain sequence. The CDR3 spans 15 residues. The germline CDR1 and CDR2 sequences are SGHRS and YFSETQ. V gave up 1 base and J gave up 7 bases, with 15 bases separating them. The data derive from a study of blood T cell repertoires in COVID-19. Looking at the study overall: Italy, Spain and the United States were the sources of the convalescent and acute COVID-19 samples. PBMCs, B-cell-depleted T cells, or T cells were the source of the cDNA or gDNA that made up the material.

In the authors' methods: Amplification of reference gene primers was used by the study to estimate nucleated cell counts. Sequencing was performed with immunoSEQ multiplex PCR; in TCRdb, only in-frame clones are kept and a portion is missing. V, J and clone size reflect that table, while D and trimming were determined from the DNA. The data show almost 200,000 clones, with 86% seen just once and 0.65% to 0.95% held by the top ten. Material: peripheral blood. The V gene is TRBV5-1, the J gene TRBJ1-5; D is uncertain. The clonotype comes from a woman in her 70s with acute or convalescent COVID-19. CDR3 amino acids: CASSLTARAGQPQHF. CDR3 coding DNA: TGCGCCAGCAGCTTGACAGCCCGAGCGGGCCAGCCCCAGCATTTT. Full variable domain (rest looked up from reference TRBV5-1 and TRBJ1-5): KAGVTQTPRYLIKTRGQQVTLSCSPISGHRSVSWYQQTPGQGLQFLFEYFSETQRNKGNFPGRFSGRQFSNSRSEMNVSTLELGDSALYLCASSLTARAGQPQHFGDGTRLSIL.